This T cell receptor (beta chain) appears in the sequencing data of a study of T cells in localized non-small cell lung cancer. CDR3 length: 15 amino acids. Trimming pared 2 bases from V and 1 base from J, leaving 9 bases between. From germline, CDR1 is SGHNT and CDR2 YENEEA. Study-wide points: The appearance of a median roughly 56 of the top 100 tumor clones was seen in adjacent lung.

Profiling relied on immunoSEQ multiplex PCR, and the TCRdb table lists in-frame clones only, not all of them. This sample has roughly 4,300 clones, with 25% found just once. This clone is medium-sized (0.01 to 0.1%) by share. Antigen unknown. The receptor was derived from a male donor aged 60 or older with stage I lung adenocarcinoma. The chain carries TRBV11-3 and TRBJ1-5, with D perhaps matching TRBD1 (5 bases). The source was lung tumor tissue, collected before any cancer treatment. For the CDR3, the DNA is TGTGCCAGCAGCTTATGGGGGGAAAGCAATCAGCCCCAGCATTTT. It yields the protein CASSLWGESNQPQHF.